Listed below are T cell receptor beta chains from one sample, sequenced in a study of CXCR3-negative and CXCR3-positive naive CD8 T cells. TCRdb re-analyzed the 5' RACE reads; it lists each CDR3 protein once, without DNA. The data include around 50,000 distinct CDR3 sequences; the top ten clones carry less than 1.6%. Material: naive CXCR3- CD8+ T cells from blood. The receptor source for this set is a human donor in good health. Some clones in this sample may be carry-over from other donors' samples. The CDR3 runs from the conserved cysteine through the conserved F or W. Each record gives: J gene, CDR3 length, V gene, CDR3 protein.

TRBJ2-1,15,TRBV28,CASSLGVTTANEQFF
TRBJ2-1,19,TRBV29-1,CSVESYLAGGVSSYNEQFF
TRBJ2-3,15,TRBV12-3/TRBV12-4,CASSSLGMATDTQYF
TRBJ2-7,14,TRBV5-1,CASSLAGELYEQYF
TRBJ2-1,17,TRBV5-1,CASSLIPGDRPYNEQFF
TRBJ1-2,14,TRBV14,CASSQGWDNYGYTF
TRBJ1-2,17,TRBV7-9,CASSPVGRDYTNYGYTF
TRBJ2-7,15,TRBV4-3,CASSQDLQGSGEQYF
TRBJ2-1,15,TRBV28,CASSSETSDFNEQFF
TRBJ2-3,15,TRBV29-1,CSVYGTSGITDTQYF
TRBJ2-5,15,TRBV6-5,CASSPDRAGQETQYF
TRBJ2-7,15,TRBV4-2,CASSQASGVSYEQYF
TRBJ2-7,14,TRBV10-2,CASSEWDRGYEQYF
TRBJ1-1,14,TRBV7-8,CASTETGGNTEAFF
TRBJ2-1,14,TRBV21-1,CASSPKSVPNEQFF
TRBJ1-6,15,TRBV28,CASSLADREYSPLHF
TRBJ2-7,13,TRBV21-1,CASSKGRRGEQYF
TRBJ2-7,14,TRBV5-1,CASSSGTGLYEQYF
TRBJ1-5,16,TRBV7-6,CASSLGRQGVDQPQHF
TRBJ2-7,14,TRBV2,CASSDRIQVYEQYF
TRBJ2-7,13,TRBV29-1,CSVEGRQPYEQYF
TRBJ2-4,15,TRBV28,CASSSLAGGSDIQYF
TRBJ2-2,16,TRBV28,CASGSEDREDTGELFF
TRBJ1-1,16,TRBV9,CASSVGAIRGNTEAFF
TRBJ2-3,13,TRBV4-1,CASSRGGTDTQYF
TRBJ2-3,16,TRBV27,CASSALRAEYTDTQYF